This T cell receptor beta chain emerged from a study of cytomegalovirus exposure and HLA in healthy donors. Study summary: Earlier, fewer than 140 million unique TCR beta sequences were recovered from about 170 million T cells by an analysis. Study conclusions and caveats: Among TCR beta chains of equal frequency, HLA-associated ones were more clonally expanded in a later analysis. The dataset shows that most TCR sequences were rare, while some public TCRs occurred in many donors.

PCR employed 60 Vbeta and 13 Jbeta primers. Produced via immunoSEQ multiplex PCR; TCRdb's table is partial and in-frame only. The sample holds approximately 150,000 clones, about three quarters seen once. The CDR3 is 15 residues long. From germline, CDR1 is KGHSH and CDR2 LQKENI. Losses at the gene ends were 3 bases for V and 1 base for J; bases not matched to a gene: 4. Remarks on this clone: Its antigen remains unknown.

Sequencing was carried out using PBMCs. The sequence came from a female donor in good health and CMV-seronegative. The rearrangement uses TRBV18 and TRBJ2-3, with 7 bases aligning to TRBD1. The DNA of the CDR3 is TGTGCCAGCTCACCCACCGGACAGGGCACAGATACGCAGTATTTT. This translates into CASSPTGQGTDTQYF.